Each of the 26 T cell receptor beta chains below was sequenced from the same sample in a study of T-cell memory formation after mild COVID-19. TCRdb reanalysed the 5' RACE reads using MiXCR and keeps one entry per CDR3 protein. The sample lists 140,000 to 150,000 distinct CDR3 sequences, 5.5% to 7% occurring once. The specimen was PBMCs or a T cell subset sorted from them (not recorded which). These receptors came from an adult woman who had mild COVID-19 (a few samples of this study predate the infection). Cell type and time point are not known.

The V and J genes are TRBV20-1 and TRBJ1-5; 7 bases are a match to TRBD1. This CDR3 region has 14 residues. The ends lost 3 bases at V and 6 bases at J; junction bases unmatched: 8. Germline assignment: CDR1 DFQATT and CDR2 SNEGSKA (reference sequence). CDR3 loop: CSASADRASQPQHF. In DNA form, the CDR3 reads TGCAGTGCTAGTGCCGACAGGGCTTCTCAGCCCCAGCATTTT.

This clonotype was observed at least ten times. The chain recombines TRBV7-8 with TRBJ2-5, with 7 positions matching TRBD1. V dropped 1 base and J dropped 4; count of bases not matched to a gene: 9. The CDR3 is 16 amino acids. Looked up from germline, CDR1 is SGHVS and CDR2 is FQNEAQ. As DNA, the CDR3 is TGTGCCAGCAGCTTAGGGGCAGGGGGTAGGGGAGAGACCCAGTACTTC. Translating gives CASSLGAGGRGETQYF. Supplemented by reference TRBV7-8 and TRBJ2-5, the full variable domain reads GAGVSQSPRYKVAKRGQDVALRCDPISGHVSLFWYQQALGQGPEFLTYFQNEAQLDKSGLPSDRFFAERPEGSVSTLKIQRTQQEDSAVYLCASSLGAGGRGETQYFGPGTRLLVL.

In its sample, this clonotype was seen a few times. The chain uses TRBV7-2 and TRBJ2-3, with D uncertain. There are 15 residues in the CDR3. Trimming removed 2 bases at V and 1 base at J, with 10 bases between. The V gene's germline CDR1 is SGHTA and CDR2 FQGNSA. CDR3 nucleotides: TGTGCCAGCAGCTTAAGCTTTGGCGGCACAGATACGCAGTATTTT. Its translation: CASSLSFGGTDTQYF.

V gene TRBV9 combines with J gene TRBJ1-6; D is unclear. The CDR3 is 16 residues long. In germline, CDR1 is SGDLS, CDR2 YYNGEE. V was shortened by 4 bases and J by 5 bases, with 16 bases between the two germline ends. CDR3 region: CASSPTPTADNSPLHF. The CDR3 nucleotides are TGTGCCAGCAGCCCAACCCCCACGGCAGATAATTCACCCCTCCACTTT.

The chain joins TRBV6-5 to TRBJ2-3; 7 bases are shared with TRBD2. J gave up 2 bases and V 0 bases, and 8 bases lay outside the gene matches. CDR1 MNHEY and CDR2 SVGAGI come from the germline V gene. The CDR3 runs 17 residues. The CDR3 coding sequence is TGTGCCAGCAGTTACTCCACGGGGGGAACGGTCACAGATACGCAGTATTTT. Protein sequence: CASSYSTGGTVTDTQYF.

At least ten counts were recorded for this clonotype. The V and J genes are TRBV20-1 and TRBJ2-7; D is possibly TRBD2 (6 bases). This CDR3 is built from 14 residues. Between the trimmed V and J ends, which lost 5 bases and 7 bases, there was a span of 21 bases. The V gene's germline CDR1 is DFQATT and CDR2 SNEGSKA (reference sequence). The CDR3 reads CSAQYRGPAGEQYF. CDR3 nucleotides: TGCAGTGCTCAATACCGGGGCCCGGCGGGAGAGCAGTACTTC.

This clonotype was picked up many times. The J gene is TRBJ2-7, the V gene TRBV7-2; TRBD2 agrees at 10 bases. This CDR3 comprises 15 residues. Germline V gene sequence: CDR1 SGHTA, CDR2 FQGNSA. V trimming: 5 bases; J trimming: 7 bases; junction bases outside the gene matches: 11. This CDR3 is CASSRGLAVVQEQYF. CDR3 coding DNA: TGTGCCAGCAGCCGTGGACTAGCGGTCGTACAAGAGCAGTACTTC.

In this sample, this clonotype turned up many times. The chain carries TRBV20-1 and TRBJ2-6; 11 bases fit TRBD1. The CDR3 runs to 18 residues. The V gene end was trimmed by 5 bases and the J gene end by 1 base; junction bases not matched to a gene: 10. The V gene's germline CDR1 is DFQATT and CDR2 SNEGSKA (reference sequence). Written as DNA, the CDR3 is TGCAGTGCTGCCAGGGCGGACAGGGGGCTTTCTGGGGCCAACGTCCTGACTTTC. This codes for CSAARADRGLSGANVLTF.

The sample holds many counts of this clonotype. The rearrangement joins TRBV7-2 to TRBJ1-4; the D gene is possibly TRBD1 (6 bases). The CDR3 has 16 residues. Germline V gene data show CDR1 as SGHTA and CDR2 as FQGNSA. V dropped 5 bases and J dropped 3 bases, with 16 bases sitting between them. This CDR3 is CASSINPRQANEKLFF. The CDR3 coding sequence is TGTGCCAGCAGCATAAACCCAAGACAGGCTAATGAAAAACTGTTTTTT.

This clonotype was seen a few times. The V call is TRBV3-1, the J call TRBJ2-7; D gene uncertain. The CDR3 has 14 amino acids. The V and J ends lost 5 bases and 2 bases respectively, with 13 bases between them. Germline loops: CDR1 LGHDT, CDR2 YNNKEL (reference sequence). CDR3 DNA: TGTGCCAGCAGCTACTGGGCTGCAACCTACGAGCAGTACTTC. Protein product: CASSYWAATYEQYF.

This clonotype was recorded many times. This chain connects TRBV28 to TRBJ2-1, with D hard to call. Germline lookup yields CDR1 MDHEN and CDR2 SYDVKM. Trimming took 2 bases from V and 7 from J, leaving 6 bases between them. The CDR3 has 12 residues. CDR3 amino acids: CASSLTRNEQFF. Written as DNA, the CDR3 is TGTGCCAGCAGTTTAACCAGAAATGAGCAGTTCTTC.

This clonotype occurred many times. The chain employs TRBV6-5 and TRBJ2-5, with D possibly being TRBD2 (5 bases). Germline lookup yields CDR1 MNHEY and CDR2 SVGAGI. This CDR3 has 16 residues. Between the trimmed V and J ends, which lost 2 bases and 2 bases, there was a span of 15 bases. CDR3 DNA: TGTGCCAGCAGTTACAAGGGAGTAGCGTCACAAGAGACCCAGTACTTC. Protein: CASSYKGVASQETQYF.

This clonotype appeared many times. The J gene is TRBJ2-1, the V gene TRBV4-2; TRBD2 agrees at 10 bases. The V segment lost 2 bases and the J segment 2 bases; nucleotides outside the gene matches: 6. The CDR3 loop spans 17 amino acids. The V gene's germline CDR1 is LGHNA and CDR2 YNFKEQ. CDR3 in amino acids: CASSQPLAGDTYNEQFF. CDR3 bases: TGTGCCAGCAGCCAACCCCTAGCGGGGGACACCTACAATGAGCAGTTCTTC.

The chain carries TRBV6-6 and TRBJ2-1; 10 bases map to TRBD2. The germline gives CDR1 MNHNY, CDR2 SVGAGI (reference sequence). V was pared by 5 bases and J by 5 bases, with 12 bases of the junction left unmatched. The CDR3 totals 17 residues. The CDR3 sequence is CASSHWTSGPNDNEQFF. The DNA of the CDR3 is TGTGCCAGCAGTCACTGGACTAGCGGCCCGAACGACAATGAGCAGTTCTTC.

This clonotype was seen only a few times. The V and J genes are TRBV5-1 and TRBJ2-6, with D perhaps assigned TRBD1 or TRBD2 (5 bases each). V lost 2 bases and J 1 base, leaving 7 bases between the germline ends. Looked up from germline, CDR1 is SGHRS and CDR2 is YFSETQ. The CDR3 is 15 residues long. This CDR3 is CASSFRESGANVLTF. The CDR3 DNA sequence: TGCGCCAGCAGCTTCAGGGAGTCTGGGGCCAACGTCCTGACTTTC.

This clonotype was seen many times. The chain combines TRBV19 with TRBJ1-6, with D maybe TRBD1 (6 bases). The CDR3 spans 14 residues. Trimming took off 7 bases at V and 7 bases at J, with 14 bases between the two ends. CDR1 and CDR2 from the germline V gene are LNHDA and SQIVND (reference sequence). The CDR3 nucleotides read TGTGCCAGTAACCAACAGGGTTCGAATTCACCCCTCCACTTT. This encodes CASNQQGSNSPLHF. The whole variable domain, remainder taken from reference TRBV19 and TRBJ1-6, is DGGITQSPKYLFRKEGQNVTLSCEQNLNHDAMYWYRQDPGQGLRLIYYSQIVNDFQKGDIAEGYSVSREKKESFPLTVTSAQKNPTAFYLCASNQQGSNSPLHFGNGTRLTVT.

The chain links TRBV30 to TRBJ1-1, with a tentative D call TRBD1 (5 bases). The CDR3 is 11 amino acids. Germline V lookup: CDR1 GTSNPN, CDR2 SVGIG (reference sequence). V lost 0 bases and J 10 bases, leaving 9 bases between the germline ends. CDR3 in amino acids: CAWSVSGAAFF. The DNA of the CDR3 is TGTGCCTGGAGTGTAAGTGGGGCAGCTTTCTTT.

V and J are TRBV5-4 and TRBJ2-5, with 10 bases fitting TRBD2. V was pared by 4 bases and J by 5 bases, with 11 bases of the junction left unmatched. The V gene's germline CDR1 is SGHNT and CDR2 YYREEE (reference sequence). The CDR3 totals 16 residues. For the CDR3, the DNA is TGTGCCAGCAGCCATGGAGCGGGAGGGCCTGGGGAGACCCAGTACTTC. Its translation is CASSHGAGGPGETQYF.

Only a few counts were recorded for this clonotype. The rearrangement links TRBV4-1 to TRBJ2-6, with D tentatively TRBD2 (6 bases). V lost 4 bases to trimming and J lost 0 bases, with 25 bases between them. This CDR3 is built from 21 residues. Germline V gene lookup returns CDR1 MGHRA and CDR2 YSYEKL. The CDR3 region is CASSPRSWGVRDYSGANVLTF. In DNA, the CDR3 is TGCGCCAGCAGCCCGCGGTCGTGGGGGGTCCGGGATTACTCTGGGGCCAACGTCCTGACTTTC.

The chain couples TRBV29-1 to TRBJ2-7; 9 bases match TRBD2. CDR3 size: 14 residues. The germline CDR1 and CDR2 sequences are SQVTM and ANQGSEA. The V gene end was trimmed by 5 bases and the J gene end by 3 bases; junction bases not matched to a gene: 8. CDR3 nucleotides: TGCAGCGTTAAGAGTAGCGGGAGTGGCTACGAGCAGTACTTC. Translated: CSVKSSGSGYEQYF.

Only a few counts were recorded for this clonotype. The chain combines TRBV25-1 with TRBJ2-5; D tentatively reads TRBD1 or TRBD2 (5 bases each). V shed 6 bases and J shed 2 bases, with 19 bases lying between them. This CDR3 region has 16 residues. The germline V gene encodes CDR1 MGHDK and CDR2 SYGVNS. As DNA, the CDR3 is TGTGCCAGCAGCCCCCGGTTGGGGACGCAACAAGAGACCCAGTACTTC. The encoded protein is CASSPRLGTQQETQYF.

This clonotype was counted a few times. The J gene is TRBJ2-3, the V gene TRBV2; no reliable D call. Per the germline V gene, CDR1 is SNHLY and CDR2 is FYNNEI. The CDR3 spans 14 residues. Trimming pared 2 bases from V and 3 bases from J, leaving 9 bases between. The CDR3 spells CASSEMGTTDTQYF. CDR3 bases: TGTGCCAGCAGTGAAATGGGAACTACAGATACGCAGTATTTT.

This clonotype was seen many times. This chain uses TRBV7-3 with TRBJ2-7, with 8 bases identical to TRBD2. The CDR3 length is 14 residues. CDR1 is SGHTA, CDR2 FQGTGA, per germline. V shed 5 bases, J shed 2 bases, and the junction held 5 bases outside the gene matches. The chain's CDR3 is CASSATGGAYEQYF. The CDR3 region has the DNA TGTGCCAGCAGCGCTACCGGGGGGGCCTACGAGCAGTACTTC. Combining the CDR3 with reference TRBV7-3 and TRBJ2-7 gives the whole variable domain GAGVSQTPSNKVTEKGKYVELRCDPISGHTALYWYRQSLGQGPEFLIYFQGTGAADDSGLPNDRFFAVRPEGSVSTLKIQRTERGDSAVYLCASSATGGAYEQYFGPGTRLTVT.

This clonotype was seen more than once but under ten times. The rearrangement links TRBV3-1 to TRBJ2-5, with 8 bases identical to TRBD2. Looked up from germline, CDR1 is LGHDT and CDR2 is YNNKEL (reference sequence). The length of the CDR3 is 16 residues. V dropped 5 bases and J dropped 5; count of bases not matched to a gene: 13. The CDR3 coding sequence is TGTGCCAGCAGCAAAAGGAAACGGGGGGGCCTCGAGACCCAGTACTTC. Protein sequence: CASSKRKRGGLETQYF.

Many counts were recorded for this clonotype. This rearrangement joins TRBV29-1 to TRBJ2-7, with 10 bases aligning to TRBD2. Germline loops: CDR1 SQVTM, CDR2 ANQGSEA. The CDR3 is 15 residues long. Trimming removed 4 bases from V and 0 bases from J; junction bases left unmatched: 6. The CDR3 DNA follows: TGCAGCGTTGTGCTAGCGGGAGCTCCCTCCTACGAGCAGTACTTC. It specifies CSVVLAGAPSYEQYF.

This clonotype was picked up many times. V and J are TRBV4-1 and TRBJ1-5; 10 nucleotides line up with TRBD1. The V gene's germline CDR1 is MGHRA and CDR2 YSYEKL. Germline trimming cut 1 base from V and 2 bases from J; bases unmatched to any gene: 8. The CDR3 has 18 amino acids. The CDR3 sequence is CASSQVLKGTGGNQPQHF. DNA for the CDR3: TGCGCCAGCAGCCAAGTCCTGAAAGGGACAGGGGGCAATCAGCCCCAGCATTTT.